The 13 T cell receptor beta chains presented below share a single source sample, sequenced in a study of blood T cells in healthy people across ages. The authors ran a second PCR of 7 to 11 cycles using a sample-barcoded 5' primer and a J-beta primer mix. A single record per CDR3 protein comes from TCRdb applying MiXCR to the 5' RACE reads. This table holds 1.5 million to 2 million distinct CDR3 sequences, about 50% found once. Sequenced: blood. All receptors derive from a middle-aged woman in good health.

V usage is TRBV5-6 and J usage is TRBJ1-1; 7 bases agree with TRBD1. There are 16 residues in the CDR3. The germline gives CDR1 SGHDT, CDR2 YYEEEE. The junction had 8 bases not matched to a gene; V was cut back by 0 bases and J by 3 bases. Written as DNA, the CDR3 is TGTGCCAGCAGCTTGGCAAGAGCAGGGGGTTACACTGAAGCTTTCTTT. Amino acid sequence: CASSLARAGGYTEAFF. Supplemented by reference TRBV5-6 and TRBJ1-1, the full variable domain reads DAGVTQSPTHLIKTRGQQVTLRCSPKSGHDTVSWYQQALGQGPQFIFQYYEEEERQRGNFPDRFSGHQFPNYSSELNVNALLLGDSALYLCASSLARAGGYTEAFFGQGTRLTVV.

This clonotype was seen only a few times. The chain joins TRBV27 to TRBJ2-5; TRBD2 agrees at 12 bases. Germline V CDR1 and CDR2: MNHEY, SMNVEV (reference sequence). CDR3 length equals 21 residues. With V trimmed by 0 bases and J by 2 bases, 16 bases remained unmatched. The CDR3 here is CASSLSAAVGLAGNTQETQYF. Written as DNA, the CDR3 is TGTGCCAGCAGTTTATCGGCGGCGGTTGGACTAGCGGGGAATACACAAGAGACCCAGTACTTC.

This chain connects TRBV7-2 to TRBJ2-2; 8 bases match TRBD2. This CDR3 contains 16 residues. Germline V gene data show CDR1 as SGHTA and CDR2 as FQGNSA. V dropped 9 bases and J dropped 4; count of bases not matched to a gene: 13. The CDR3 DNA sequence: TGTGCCAGTTCCCTTGTTGCGGGGGGCTTCACCGGGGAGCTGTTTTTT. Translation: CASSLVAGGFTGELFF.

J is TRBJ1-6 and V is TRBV6-6; 8 bases are a match to TRBD1. V dropped 4 bases and J dropped 3; count of bases not matched to a gene: 2. The CDR3 spans 15 residues. The germline CDR1 and CDR2 sequences are MNHNY and SVGAGI (reference sequence). The CDR3 coding sequence is TGTGCCAGCAGTTCCGACAGGGGCTATAATTCACCCCTCCACTTT. Amino acids: CASSSDRGYNSPLHF.

The chain links TRBV6-5 to TRBJ2-3; a possible D gene is TRBD2 (6 bases). V was cut by 6 bases and J by 0 bases, with 10 bases left in between. Germline V CDR1 and CDR2: MNHEY, SVGAGI. The CDR3 has 14 amino acids. CDR3 loop: CASRRDLSTDTQYF. In nucleotides, the CDR3 is TGTGCCAGCAGGCGGGACTTAAGCACAGATACGCAGTATTTT.

This clonotype showed up just a few times. The chain uses TRBV7-9 and TRBJ2-7, with 12 nucleotides matching TRBD2. After removal of 5 bases from V and 0 bases from J, the junction contained 8 bases not matched to a gene. Germline lookup yields CDR1 SEHNR and CDR2 FQNEAQ (reference sequence). This CDR3 is 17 amino acids long. This chain's CDR3 is CASSPGTSGPNSYEQYF. CDR3 sequence (DNA): TGTGCCAGCAGCCCCGGGACTAGCGGGCCAAACTCCTACGAGCAGTACTTC.

This clonotype occurred a few times. This chain joins TRBV12-3 or TRBV12-4 and TRBJ2-4, with D possibly TRBD1 on 5 matching bases. Trimming shortened V by 4 bases and J by 9 bases, and 16 bases separated the two germline ends. This CDR3 is 14 amino acids long. The CDR3 sequence is CASSWRQGLSIQYF. The CDR3 DNA follows: TGTGCCAGCAGTTGGCGGCAGGGATTAAGCATTCAGTACTTC.

This clonotype has more than one count but fewer than ten. The chain recombines TRBV5-1 with TRBJ1-5; D remains unclear. The germline V and J ends were trimmed by 0 bases and 9 bases, with 10 bases remaining between them. The CDR3 extends over 13 amino acids. The V gene's germline CDR1 is SGHRS and CDR2 YFSETQ. The CDR3 DNA reads as TGCGCCAGCAGCTTGGCTGGTCGGTCGCCCCAGCATTTT. Translation gives CASSLAGRSPQHF.

V and J are TRBV7-9 and TRBJ2-4, with D unclear. The DNA end favors TRBJ2-7, so the J call may be wrong. The CDR3 runs to 13 residues. The germline V gene has CDR1 SEHNR and CDR2 FQNEAQ (reference sequence). The CDR3 sequence: CASSSARPLEQYF. The CDR3 bases are TGTGCCAGCAGCTCGGCGCGTCCTCTCGAGCAGTACTTC.

This clonotype came up a few times. This chain joins TRBV12-3 or TRBV12-4 and TRBJ2-4; a possible D gene is TRBD1 (5 bases). Trimming pared 3 bases from V and 7 bases from J, leaving 13 bases between. This CDR3 is built from 14 residues. The DNA of the CDR3 is TGTGCCAGCAGTTTCAGGGCCAAGGAGAACATTCAGTACTTC. It codes for CASSFRAKENIQYF.

The rearrangement uses TRBV18 and TRBJ1-6; the match to TRBD1 covers 8 bases. The CDR3 runs to 15 residues. Germline V gives CDR1 KGHSH, CDR2 LQKENI. The V gene end was trimmed by 2 bases and the J gene end by 7 bases; junction bases not matched to a gene: 4. DNA for the CDR3: TGTGCCAGCTCACCAGGACAGGGATGGAATTCACCCCTCCACTTT. It specifies CASSPGQGWNSPLHF.

This clonotype came up a few times. This chain connects TRBV12-3 or TRBV12-4 to TRBJ2-5; no definite D call. The length of the CDR3 is 13 residues. V lost 6 bases and J 1 base, leaving 9 bases between the germline ends. This CDR3 reads CASSSYRQETQYF. The CDR3 bases are TGTGCCAGCAGCTCTTACCGCCAAGAGACCCAGTACTTC.

This chain connects TRBV20-1 to TRBJ1-5, with 7 bases identical to TRBD1. The CDR3 has 14 amino acids. V dropped 5 bases and J dropped 4; count of bases not matched to a gene: 8. The germline V gene has CDR1 DFQATT and CDR2 SNEGSKA (reference sequence). The CDR3 bases are TGCAGTGCTTCTCGACAGGGCGCAAATCAGCCCCAGCATTTT. Translation gives CSASRQGANQPQHF.